A selection of T cell receptor beta chains follows, all from one sample in a study of blood T cell repertoires in COVID-19. The assay was immunoSEQ multiplex PCR, and TCRdb's table has in-frame clones only and misses some. Among approximately 120,000 clones, approximately 86% were seen once, and the ten largest hold approximately 20%. The sample consisted of peripheral blood. All receptors derive from a woman aged 45-65 years who had recovered from COVID-19. Each CDR3 is given with its conserved first and last residue. The D gene is left open where the match is weak. For some rows the clone size is stated as once, few or many, or as a class when expanded; others skip it.

J,size,D,V,DNA,CDR3
TRBJ2-3,-,TRBD1,TRBV7-9,TGTGCCAGCACTGAATGGGACAGGCTCACAGATACGCAGTATTTT,CASTEWDRLTDTQYF
TRBJ2-7,-,TRBD1,TRBV6-5,TGTGCCAGCTGGACAGGGTCCTACGAGCAGTACTTC,CASWTGSYEQYF
TRBJ1-1,-,TRBD1,TRBV6-6,TGTGCCAGCAGTTACTCGATGACAGGGGGCATGGTTGAAGCTTTCTTT,CASSYSMTGGMVEAFF
TRBJ2-1,-,-,TRBV18,TGTGCCAGCTCACCACCGGGACTTCCCCGAACCAATGAGCAGTTCTTC,CASSPPGLPRTNEQFF
TRBJ2-6,-,-,TRBV4-2,TGTGCCAGCAGCCAAGCCGGAGGGGCTGGTGGGGCCAACGTCCTGACTTTC,CASSQAGGAGGANVLTF
TRBJ2-5,-,TRBD2,TRBV2,TGTGCCAGCAGTTACGGGACTAGCGGGGCCCAAGAGACCCAGTACTTC,CASSYGTSGAQETQYF
TRBJ2-1,-,-,TRBV12-3/TRBV12-4,TGTGCCAGCAGTGGTGGGAGTAACTATCCGTTCTTC,CASSGGSNYPFF
TRBJ2-4,-,TRBD1,TRBV7-2,TGTGCCAGCAGCTACCAAGGGGGGACAGGGCCAAACATTCAGTACTTC,CASSYQGGTGPNIQYF
TRBJ2-7,-,-,TRBV7-8,TGTGCCAGCAGCTTAGCGCCGGGGTTCTCCTACGAGCAGTACTTC,CASSLAPGFSYEQYF
TRBJ1-4,-,-,TRBV6-5,TGTGCCAGTCGATTTGCGGGGGCGCGAGATGAAAAACTGTTTTTT,CASRFAGARDEKLFF
TRBJ1-1,-,-,TRBV10-1,TGCGCCAGCAGTGGGATGACGGAACCGGGACTTATGAACACTGAAGCTTTCTTT,CASSGMTEPGLMNTEAFF
TRBJ2-7,-,TRBD1,TRBV5-1,TGCGCCAGCAGCCCAGGGACAGGGGGCCTCGAGCAGTACTTC,CASSPGTGGLEQYF
TRBJ2-7,-,-,TRBV18,TGTGCCAGCTCACTTCAGGACAGCGACGAGCAGTACTTC,CASSLQDSDEQYF
TRBJ1-1,-,-,TRBV6-5,TGTGCCAGCAGCCCAGGGGACCGGCGGATAACTGAAGCTTTCTTT,CASSPGDRRITEAFF
TRBJ1-1,-,-,TRBV5-4,TGTGCCAGCAGCCCTGGACTGACCATGAACACTGAAGCTTTCTTT,CASSPGLTMNTEAFF
TRBJ1-5,-,TRBD1,TRBV4-1,TGCGCCAGCAGCCAAGGTGGGGACAGCGATCAGCCCCAGCATTTT,CASSQGGDSDQPQHF
TRBJ2-1,-,TRBD2,TRBV5-4,TGTGCCAGCAGCTTGGAGGGACTAGCCTACAATGAGCAGTTCTTC,CASSLEGLAYNEQFF
TRBJ1-4,once,TRBD1,TRBV6-5,TGTGCCAGCAGCGAGTGGAGTCAGGGGGCAGGAAAACTGTTTTTT,CASSEWSQGAGKLFF
TRBJ2-5,-,TRBD1,TRBV11-2,TGTGCCAGCAGCCTGGGACAGGGAACAGGAGAGACCCAGTACTTC,CASSLGQGTGETQYF
TRBJ2-3,-,-,TRBV10-3,TGTGCCATCAGCGGCGGACAGCAAGCAGATACGCAGTATTTT,CAISGGQQADTQYF
TRBJ1-4,-,-,TRBV19,TGTGCCAGTAGTCCTGGGAGGCTCCACGCGTCACGGGGTGAAAAACTGTTTTTT,CASSPGRLHASRGEKLFF
TRBJ2-4,once,-,TRBV7-8,TGTGCCAGCAGCTCCAACCCATGGACTAAGTTTGGGAACATTCAGTACTTC,CASSSNPWTKFGNIQYF
TRBJ2-2,-,TRBD2,TRBV2,TGTGCCAGCAGTTCTCTAGCGGGGCCCACCGGGGAGCTGTTTTTT,CASSSLAGPTGELFF
TRBJ1-3,-,-,TRBV30,TGTGCCTGGAGACACCGCAGGACAGCCGGAAACACCATATATTTT,CAWRHRRTAGNTIYF
TRBJ2-2,-,-,TRBV7-3,TGTGCCAGCAGTCTTAGCTCCGCGAACACCGGGGAGCTGTTTTTT,CASSLSSANTGELFF
TRBJ2-7,-,-,TRBV10-2,TGCGCCAGCAGTCTCAGGGAACCCCCCTACGAGCAGTACTTC,CASSLREPPYEQYF
TRBJ2-7,-,TRBD1,TRBV6-2/TRBV6-3,TGTGCCAGCAGTTACCCCGGGACAGGGGCCTACGAGCAGTACTTC,CASSYPGTGAYEQYF